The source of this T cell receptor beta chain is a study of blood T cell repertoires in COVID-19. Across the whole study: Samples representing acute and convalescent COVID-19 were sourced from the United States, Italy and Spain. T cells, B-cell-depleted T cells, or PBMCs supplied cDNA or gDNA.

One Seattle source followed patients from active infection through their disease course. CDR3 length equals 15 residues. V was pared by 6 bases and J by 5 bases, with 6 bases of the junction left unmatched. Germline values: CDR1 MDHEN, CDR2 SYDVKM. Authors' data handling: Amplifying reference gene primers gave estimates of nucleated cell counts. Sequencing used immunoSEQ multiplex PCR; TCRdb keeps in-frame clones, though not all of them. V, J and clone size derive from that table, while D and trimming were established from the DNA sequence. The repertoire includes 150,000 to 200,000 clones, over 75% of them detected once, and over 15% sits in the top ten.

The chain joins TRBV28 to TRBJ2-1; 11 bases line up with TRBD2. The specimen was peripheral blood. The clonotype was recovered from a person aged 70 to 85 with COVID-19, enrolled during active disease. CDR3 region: CASSTSGSPDNEQFF. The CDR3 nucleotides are TGTGCCAGCAGCACTAGCGGGAGCCCAGACAATGAGCAGTTCTTC.